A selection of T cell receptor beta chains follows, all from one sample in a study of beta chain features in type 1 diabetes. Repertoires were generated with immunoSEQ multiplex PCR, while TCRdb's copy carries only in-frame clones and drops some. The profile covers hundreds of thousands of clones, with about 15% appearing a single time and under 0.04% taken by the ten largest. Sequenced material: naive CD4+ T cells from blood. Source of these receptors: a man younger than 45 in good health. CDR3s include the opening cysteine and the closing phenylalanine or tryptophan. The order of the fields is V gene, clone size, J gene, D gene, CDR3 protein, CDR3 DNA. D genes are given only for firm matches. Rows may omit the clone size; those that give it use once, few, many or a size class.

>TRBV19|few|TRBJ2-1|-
CASGGQVYNEQFF
TGTGCCTCGGGAGGACAGGTGTACAATGAGCAGTTCTTC
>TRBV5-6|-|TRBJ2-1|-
CASSADSLSGNEQFF
TGTGCCAGCAGCGCGGACAGCCTATCTGGCAATGAGCAGTTCTTC
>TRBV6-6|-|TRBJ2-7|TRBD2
CASSNRREGAPYEQYF
TGTGCCAGCAGCAACAGGCGGGAGGGGGCTCCCTACGAGCAGTACTTC
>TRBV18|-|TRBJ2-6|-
CASSPQADGANVLTF
TGTGCCAGCTCACCACAGGCCGATGGGGCCAACGTCCTGACTTTC
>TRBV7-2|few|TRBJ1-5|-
CASSPYSNQPQHF
TGTGCCAGCAGCCCGTATAGCAATCAGCCCCAGCATTTT
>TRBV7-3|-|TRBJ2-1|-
CASSLTRLANEQFF
TGTGCCAGCAGCTTAACGAGGCTAGCCAATGAGCAGTTCTTC
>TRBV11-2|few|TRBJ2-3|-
CASSPIRVSTHDTQYF
TGTGCCAGCAGCCCCATCAGGGTTTCCACTCACGATACGCAGTATTTT
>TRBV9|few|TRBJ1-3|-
CASSVAPGGRGNTIYF
TGTGCCAGCAGCGTAGCCCCGGGGGGGCGCGGAAACACCATATATTTT
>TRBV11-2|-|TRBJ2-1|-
CASSLDGKASNEQFF
TGTGCCAGCAGCTTAGATGGCAAGGCATCCAATGAGCAGTTCTTC
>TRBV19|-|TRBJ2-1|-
CASSILGSNSEQFF
TGTGCCAGTAGTATTTTGGGATCCAACTCTGAGCAGTTCTTC
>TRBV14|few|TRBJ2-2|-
CASSHKNTGELFF
TGTGCCAGCAGCCATAAGAACACCGGGGAGCTGTTTTTT
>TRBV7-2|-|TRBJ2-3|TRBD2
CASSLGLLAGGPTDTQYF
TGTGCCAGCAGCTTAGGGCTACTAGCGGGGGGGCCTACAGATACGCAGTATTTT
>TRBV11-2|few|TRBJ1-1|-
CASSLGVLNTEAFF
TGTGCCAGCAGCTTAGGTGTCTTGAACACTGAAGCTTTCTTT
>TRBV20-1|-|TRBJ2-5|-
CSAELGAAPYF
TGCAGTGCGGAACTCGGGGCAGCTCCGTACTTC
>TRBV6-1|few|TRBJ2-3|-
CASSEAGGLGTDTQYF
TGTGCCAGCAGTGAAGCGGGGGGGCTGGGGACAGATACGCAGTATTTT
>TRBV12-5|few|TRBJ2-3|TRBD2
CASGLVLSGSGADTQYF
TGTGCTAGTGGTTTGGTACTCAGCGGGAGCGGCGCAGATACGCAGTATTTT
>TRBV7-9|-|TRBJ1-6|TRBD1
CASSFDRVSPLHF
TGTGCCAGCAGCTTCGACAGGGTTTCACCCCTCCACTTT
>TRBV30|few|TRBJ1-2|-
CAWSPGAGGYTF
TGTGCCTGGAGCCCAGGGGCGGGAGGCTACACCTTC
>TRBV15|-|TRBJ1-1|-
CATSRANTEAFF
TGTGCCACCAGCAGAGCGAACACTGAAGCTTTCTTT
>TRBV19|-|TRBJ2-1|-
CASHSGGGYNEQFF
TGTGCCAGTCATTCTGGCGGCGGATACAATGAGCAGTTCTTC
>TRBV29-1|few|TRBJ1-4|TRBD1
CSVATGGPEKLFF
TGCAGCGTTGCGACAGGGGGACCTGAAAAACTGTTTTTT
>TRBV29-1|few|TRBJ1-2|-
CSVETERGYTF
TGCAGCGTTGAAACGGAGAGAGGCTACACCTTC
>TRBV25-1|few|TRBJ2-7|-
CASRSVGEQYF
TGTGCCAGCAGGTCAGTAGGCGAGCAGTACTTC
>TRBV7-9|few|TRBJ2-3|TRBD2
CASSLARSSGRADTQYF
TGTGCCAGCAGCTTAGCTCGGTCTAGCGGGCGGGCAGATACGCAGTATTTT
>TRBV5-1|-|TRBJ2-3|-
CASSLEETQGADTQYF
TGCGCCAGCAGCTTGGAGGAGACCCAAGGTGCAGATACGCAGTATTTT
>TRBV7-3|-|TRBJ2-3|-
CASSLGSHISTDTQYF
TGTGCCAGCAGCTTAGGGTCTCACATCAGCACAGATACGCAGTATTTT
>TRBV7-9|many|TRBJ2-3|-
CASSKSRVMLTDTQYF
TGTGCCAGCAGCAAATCAAGAGTTATGCTCACAGATACGCAGTATTTT
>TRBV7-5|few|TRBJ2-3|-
CARIRASGGPWDTQYF
TGTGCCAGGATCCGGGCTAGCGGGGGTCCGTGGGATACGCAGTATTTT
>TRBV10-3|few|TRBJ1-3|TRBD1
CAISGQGNSGNTIYF
TGTGCCATCAGTGGACAGGGAAACTCTGGAAACACCATATATTTT
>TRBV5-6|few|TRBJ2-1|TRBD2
CASSLEPSGSNEQFF
TGTGCCAGCAGCTTGGAGCCTAGCGGGAGTAATGAGCAGTTCTTC
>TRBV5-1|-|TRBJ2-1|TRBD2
CASSPGLAGGLGEQFF
TGCGCCAGCAGCCCGGGACTAGCGGGAGGGCTGGGTGAGCAGTTCTTC
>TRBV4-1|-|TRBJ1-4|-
CASSHGVLEKLFF
TGCGCCAGCAGCCATGGGGTCTTGGAAAAACTGTTTTTT
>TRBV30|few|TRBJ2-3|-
CAWGQDTQYF
TGTGCCTGGGGGCAAGATACGCAGTATTTT
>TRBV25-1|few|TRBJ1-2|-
CASSGQSLNYGYTF
TGTGCCAGCAGTGGACAGTCCCTCAACTATGGCTACACCTTC
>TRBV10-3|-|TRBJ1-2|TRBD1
CAISGTGENYGYTF
TGTGCCATCAGCGGGACAGGGGAGAACTATGGCTACACCTTC
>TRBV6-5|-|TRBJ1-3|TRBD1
CASTDRPNSGNTIYF
TGTGCCAGCACGGACAGGCCGAACTCTGGAAACACCATATATTTT
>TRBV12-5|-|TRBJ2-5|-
CASGLALETQYF
TGTGCTAGTGGTTTGGCCCTGGAGACCCAGTACTTC
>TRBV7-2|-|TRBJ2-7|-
CASSSRVGPSYEQYF
TGTGCCAGCAGCTCCAGGGTTGGGCCCTCCTACGAGCAGTACTTC
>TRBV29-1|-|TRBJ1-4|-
CSAQGAKGEKLFF
TGCAGTGCACAGGGAGCTAAGGGGGAAAAACTGTTTTTT
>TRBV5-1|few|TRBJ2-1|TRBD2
CASSFLQSSGNNEQFF
TGCGCCAGCAGCTTCCTCCAGTCTAGCGGGAACAATGAGCAGTTCTTC
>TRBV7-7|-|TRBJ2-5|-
CASSETSLETQYF
TGTGCTAGCAGCGAGACTAGTTTAGAGACCCAGTACTTC
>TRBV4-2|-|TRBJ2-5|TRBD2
CASSQASGLVKTQYF
TGTGCCAGCAGCCAAGCGTCGGGACTAGTCAAGACCCAGTACTTC
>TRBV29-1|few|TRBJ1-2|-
CSVESNYGYTF
TGCAGCGTTGAGTCTAACTATGGCTACACCTTC
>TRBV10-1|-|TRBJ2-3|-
CASSPRSGDTQYF
TGCGCCAGCAGTCCCCGATCGGGAGATACGCAGTATTTT
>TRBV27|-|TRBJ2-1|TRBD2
CASSLILLAGDYNEQFF
TGTGCCAGCAGTTTAATCTTACTAGCGGGGGATTACAATGAGCAGTTCTTC
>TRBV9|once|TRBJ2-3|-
CASTAGPTTDTQYF
TGTGCCAGCACCGCGGGGCCGACCACAGATACGCAGTATTTT
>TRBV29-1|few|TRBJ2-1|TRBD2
CSVERGGRNEQFF
TGCAGCGTCGAGCGGGGGGGCCGCAATGAGCAGTTCTTC
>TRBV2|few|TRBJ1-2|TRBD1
CASTPQGALGYTF
TGTGCCAGCACACCTCAGGGGGCGTTGGGCTACACCTTC
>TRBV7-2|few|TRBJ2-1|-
CASSLLGAFGEQFF
TGTGCCAGCAGCTTATTAGGAGCCTTCGGGGAGCAGTTCTTC
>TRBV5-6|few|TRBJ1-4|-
CASSRRDTAFGEKLFF
TGTGCCAGCAGCAGGCGGGACACCGCCTTCGGTGAAAAACTGTTTTTT
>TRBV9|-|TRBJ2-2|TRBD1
CASSPTGWSTGELFF
TGTGCCAGCAGCCCGACAGGGTGGAGCACCGGGGAGCTGTTTTTT
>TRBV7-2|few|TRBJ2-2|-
CASSWSGTNTGELFF
TGTGCCAGCAGCTGGTCAGGGACGAACACCGGGGAGCTGTTTTTT